This TCR beta chain was captured by sequencing in a study of chemoradiotherapy in HPV16-positive cancers. As for the study in general: Functional T-cell assays on a couple of HPV16-positive patients' cells defined candidate HPV-specific clones and common TCR motifs.

CDR3 length: 13 amino acids. Trimming took off 3 bases at V and 8 bases at J, with 13 bases between the two ends. The germline gives CDR1 GTSNPN, CDR2 SVGIG (reference sequence). Remarks on this clone: As yet, its antigen is unknown.

Samples were taken several times over chemoradiotherapy. Study-wide points: Candidate HPV-specific clones and E7-related TCR motifs grew in tumor during treatment. In HPV16-positive patients, HPV-responsive T-cell expansion tracked better recurrence-free survival.

The assay was immunoSEQ multiplex PCR, and TCRdb's table has in-frame clones only and misses some. Among some 5,900 clones listed, 79% were seen once. The source is a human donor with HPV-associated anogenital cancer. The V gene is TRBV30, the J gene TRBJ1-4; no reliable D call. The sequenced sample was tumor tissue, obtained from a patient who underwent chemoradiotherapy. In DNA, the CDR3 is TGTGCCTGGAGGCGAAATGCCCGGGAAAAACTGTTTTTT. Encoded protein: CAWRRNAREKLFF.